The sequence of this TCR beta chain was determined in a study of monozygotic twins with inflammatory bowel disease. The CDR3 contains 12 residues. Germline V gene lookup returns CDR1 DFQATT and CDR2 SNEGSKA (reference sequence). Study results and limitations: No separation of different T cell subtypes was possible.

Notes on this clonotype: The antigen is unknown.

Reanalyzing the 5' RACE reads, TCRdb keeps one entry per CDR3 protein, without DNA. This repertoire includes about 85,000 distinct CDR3 sequences. The J gene is TRBJ1-1, the V gene TRBV20-1. The sample comprised blood. The TCR comes from a human donor with ulcerative colitis or Crohn's disease, or a healthy co-twin of an affected twin (not recorded which). The CDR3 region is CSALSGNTEAFF.